This TCR beta chain was found in a study of glioma-infiltrating T cells after dendritic cell vaccination. The overall study: Between the early 2000s and the early 2010s, patients got autologous tumor lysate-pulsed dendritic cell vaccines.

The germline gives CDR1 GTSNPN, CDR2 SVGIG (reference sequence). V dropped 5 bases and J dropped 3 bases, with 14 bases sitting between them. This CDR3 comprises 13 residues. Assay: immunoSEQ multiplex PCR; the TCRdb copy retains only in-frame clones and omits some. The sample lists about 96,000 clones, about four fifths occurring once. The sequencing used blood, collected before dendritic cell vaccination. This chain joins TRBV30 and TRBJ2-7; the D gene is possibly TRBD1 (7 bases). This TCR was recovered from a human donor with glioblastoma. CDR3 coding DNA: TGTGCCTGGGCGGGACAGCAAGACTACGAGCAGTACTTC. Its protein product is CAWAGQQDYEQYF.